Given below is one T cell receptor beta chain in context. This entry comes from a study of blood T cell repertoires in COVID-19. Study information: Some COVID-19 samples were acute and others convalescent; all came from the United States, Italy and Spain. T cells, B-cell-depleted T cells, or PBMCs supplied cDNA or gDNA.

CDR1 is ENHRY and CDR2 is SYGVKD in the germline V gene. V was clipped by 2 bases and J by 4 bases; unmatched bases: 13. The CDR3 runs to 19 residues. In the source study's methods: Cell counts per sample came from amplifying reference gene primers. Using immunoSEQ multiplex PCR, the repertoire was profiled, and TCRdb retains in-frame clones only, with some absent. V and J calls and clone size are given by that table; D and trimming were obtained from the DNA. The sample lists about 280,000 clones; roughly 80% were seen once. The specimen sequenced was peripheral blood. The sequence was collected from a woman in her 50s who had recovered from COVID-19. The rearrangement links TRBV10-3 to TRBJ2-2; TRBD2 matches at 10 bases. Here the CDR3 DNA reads TGTGCCATCAGTGAGCCGCCCACCTTTAGCGGGGGGAGCACCGGGGAGCTGTTTTTT. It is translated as CAISEPPTFSGGSTGELFF.